This T cell receptor beta chain was captured by sequencing in a study of shared clonotypes between healthy human individuals. The assay was immunoSEQ multiplex PCR, and TCRdb's table has in-frame clones only and misses some. The top ten clones hold about 0.38% of a sample with about 2.4 million clones, roughly 93% of them seen once. From germline, CDR1 is SGHKS and CDR2 YYEKEE (reference sequence). V lost 1 base and J lost 3; bases outside the gene matches: 7. This CDR3 has 15 amino acids. The source material was naive CD4+ T cells from PBMCs. The subset was: CD45RA+ positively selected. This TCR was sampled from a man in his late teens or twenties in good health. Some clones in this sample may be carry-over from other donors' samples. This chain links TRBV5-5 with TRBJ2-7; 7 nucleotides agree with TRBD2. The CDR3 bases are TGTGCCAGCAGCTTGTTAGGCGGGAGTAACTACGAGCAGTACTTC. It is translated as CASSLLGGSNYEQYF.